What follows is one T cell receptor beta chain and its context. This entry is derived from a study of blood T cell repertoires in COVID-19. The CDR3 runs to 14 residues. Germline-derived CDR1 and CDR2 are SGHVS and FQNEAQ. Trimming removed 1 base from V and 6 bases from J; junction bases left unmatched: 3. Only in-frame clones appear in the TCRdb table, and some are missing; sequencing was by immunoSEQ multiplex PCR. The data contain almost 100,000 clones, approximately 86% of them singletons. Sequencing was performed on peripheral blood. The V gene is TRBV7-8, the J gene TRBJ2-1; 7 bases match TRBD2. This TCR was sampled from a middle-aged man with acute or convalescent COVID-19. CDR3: CASSLEAGSNEQFF. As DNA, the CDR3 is TGTGCCAGCAGCTTAGAAGCGGGGAGCAATGAGCAGTTCTTC.